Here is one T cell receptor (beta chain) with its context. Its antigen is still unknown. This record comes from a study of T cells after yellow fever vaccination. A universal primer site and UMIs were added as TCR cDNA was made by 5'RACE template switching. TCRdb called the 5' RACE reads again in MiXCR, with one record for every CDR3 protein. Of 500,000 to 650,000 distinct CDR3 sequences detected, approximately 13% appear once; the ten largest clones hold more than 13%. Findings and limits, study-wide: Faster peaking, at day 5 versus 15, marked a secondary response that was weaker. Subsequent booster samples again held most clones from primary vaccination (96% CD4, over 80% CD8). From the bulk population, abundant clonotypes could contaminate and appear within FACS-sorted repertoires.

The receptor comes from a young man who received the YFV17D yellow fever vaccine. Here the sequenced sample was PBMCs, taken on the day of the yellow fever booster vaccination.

The CDR3 sequence is CASSLDGGRAGEQFF. As DNA, the CDR3 is TGTGCCAGCAGCTTAGATGGCGGGAGGGCCGGTGAGCAGTTCTTC. V is TRBV7-9 and J is TRBJ2-1; 9 bases align to TRBD2. V lost 1 base and J lost 9; bases outside the gene matches: 7. The CDR3 consists of 15 residues. The germline CDR1 and CDR2 sequences are SEHNR and FQNEAQ (reference sequence). The full variable domain, its missing parts supplied by reference TRBV7-9 and TRBJ2-1, is DTGVSQNPRHKITKRGQNVTFRCDPISEHNRLYWYRQTLGQGPEFLTYFQNEAQLEKSRLLSDRFSAERPKGSFSTLEIQRTEQGDSAMYLCASSLDGGRAGEQFFGPGTRLTVL.